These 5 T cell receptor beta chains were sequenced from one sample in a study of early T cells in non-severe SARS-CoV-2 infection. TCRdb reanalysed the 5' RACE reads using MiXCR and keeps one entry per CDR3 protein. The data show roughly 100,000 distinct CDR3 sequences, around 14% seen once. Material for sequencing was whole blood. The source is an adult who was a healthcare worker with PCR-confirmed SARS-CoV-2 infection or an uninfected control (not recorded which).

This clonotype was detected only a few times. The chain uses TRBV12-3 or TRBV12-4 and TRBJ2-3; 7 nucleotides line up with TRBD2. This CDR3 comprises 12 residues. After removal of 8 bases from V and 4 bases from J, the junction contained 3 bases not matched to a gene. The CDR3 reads CASSLAADTQYF. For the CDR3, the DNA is TGTGCCAGCTCTCTAGCGGCAGATACGCAGTATTTT.

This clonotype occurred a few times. CDR3 sequence: CASSAGTDVGALHF. CDR3 DNA sequence: TGTGCCAGCAGCGCCGGGACAGACGTAGGGGCCCTCCACTTT. This rearrangement joins TRBV11-2 to TRBJ1-6, with 7 bases fitting TRBD1. Losses at the gene ends were 5 bases for V and 14 bases for J; bases not matched to a gene: 12. The CDR3 loop spans 14 amino acids. The germline V gene has CDR1 SGHAT and CDR2 FQNNGV.

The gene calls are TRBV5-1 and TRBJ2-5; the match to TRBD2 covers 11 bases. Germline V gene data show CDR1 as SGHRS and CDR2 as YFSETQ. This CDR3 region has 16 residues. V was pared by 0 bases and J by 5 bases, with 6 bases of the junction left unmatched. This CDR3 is CASSLGAGTSGETQYF. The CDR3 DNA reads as TGCGCCAGCAGCTTGGGTGCAGGGACTAGCGGTGAGACCCAGTACTTC. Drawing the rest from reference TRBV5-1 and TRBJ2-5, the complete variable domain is KAGVTQTPRYLIKTRGQQVTLSCSPISGHRSVSWYQQTPGQGLQFLFEYFSETQRNKGNFPGRFSGRQFSNSRSEMNVSTLELGDSALYLCASSLGAGTSGETQYFGPGTRLLVL.

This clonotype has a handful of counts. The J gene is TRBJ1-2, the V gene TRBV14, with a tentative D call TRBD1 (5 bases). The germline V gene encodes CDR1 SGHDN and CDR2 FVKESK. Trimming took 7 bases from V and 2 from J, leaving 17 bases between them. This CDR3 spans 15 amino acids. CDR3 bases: TGTGCCAGCAAGGAACTCGAGACAGACAACTATGGCTACACCTTC. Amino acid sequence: CASKELETDNYGYTF.

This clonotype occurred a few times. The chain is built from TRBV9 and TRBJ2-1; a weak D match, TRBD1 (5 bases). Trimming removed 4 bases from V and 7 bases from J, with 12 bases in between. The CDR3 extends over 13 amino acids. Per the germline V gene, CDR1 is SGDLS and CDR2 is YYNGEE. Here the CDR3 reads CASSPRVKNEQFF. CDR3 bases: TGTGCCAGCAGCCCCAGGGTTAAGAATGAGCAGTTCTTC.